This T cell receptor (beta chain) comes out of a study of blood T cell repertoires in COVID-19. The wider study: Spain, Italy and the United States supplied samples that represented acute and convalescent COVID-19. The cDNA or gDNA used as material had been derived from T cells, B-cell-depleted T cells, or PBMCs.

V lost 5 bases to trimming and J lost 7 bases; unmatched junction nucleotides: 8. The CDR3 is 15 residues long. Germline V lookup: CDR1 MNHEY, CDR2 SVGAGI. Per the authors' pipeline: Scientists estimated how many nucleated cells there were by amplifying reference gene primers. Assay used: immunoSEQ multiplex PCR; TCRdb lists only in-frame clones, some missing. V and J calls and clone size are as listed in that table; D and trimming were resolved from the DNA. Found here are 65,000 to 80,000 clones, roughly 89% of them singletons; the top ten hold about 4.5%. The sample comprised peripheral blood. The chain uses TRBV6-5 and TRBJ1-6, with 7 bases lining up with TRBD1. This receptor was taken from a man over 45 with active COVID-19. DNA for the CDR3: TGTGCCAGCAGTCTACAAGACAGGGTAAATTCACCCCTCCACTTT. Protein product: CASSLQDRVNSPLHF.